A selection of T cell receptor beta chains follows, all from one sample in a study of patients and donors after allogeneic stem cell transplantation. TCRdb reprocessed the RT-PCR reads via MiXCR and lists one record per CDR3 protein. The table includes 920,000 or so distinct CDR3 sequences, over 15% detected once. Sequenced: blood, either unsorted or a sorted T cell fraction (not recorded which). All receptors come from a human donor who was either an allogeneic HSCT recipient or a stem cell or donor lymphocyte infusion donor (not recorded which). It is not recorded whose cells these are; they may come from a transplant donor. Each CDR3 is given with its conserved first and last residue. D genes are given only for firm matches. Part of the rows lack a size; the others show once, few, many or a class for expanded clones.

CDR3 DNA | CDR3 protein | V gene | clone size | J gene | D gene
TGCGCCAGCAGCTGGGGGACGACGAAAGAGACCCAGTACTTC | CASSWGTTKETQYF | TRBV5-1 | few | TRBJ2-5 | -
TGTGCCAGCAGTCGCCCAGCAGCGGGAGGCCGAGAGACCCAGTACTTC | CASSRPAAGGRETQYF | TRBV6-2/TRBV6-3 | - | TRBJ2-5 | TRBD2
TGTGCCAGCAGCAAATTGGGCAGGGCCCCTTCTAACTATGGCTACACCTTC | CASSKLGRAPSNYGYTF | TRBV21-1 | once | TRBJ1-2 | -
TGTGCCAGCAGCCGACAGGGGGCGATCGGAGGCACCATATATTTT | CASSRQGAIGGTIYF | TRBV7-2 | - | TRBJ1-3 | TRBD1
TGTGCCATCGGGGGACAAGACTACGAGCAGTACTTC | CAIGGQDYEQYF | TRBV10-3 | - | TRBJ2-7 | -
TGCAGTGCTATCGAAGGTCAGCGGAATCCCTACGAGCAGTACTTC | CSAIEGQRNPYEQYF | TRBV20-1 | few | TRBJ2-7 | -
TGTGCCAGCAGCCGTTCCTCTAGCGGAGCCGAGCAGTACTTC | CASSRSSSGAEQYF | TRBV12-3/TRBV12-4 | many | TRBJ2-7 | TRBD2
TGCGCCAGCAGATCCACCCCCGGGACCGGAGAGACCCAGTACTTC | CASRSTPGTGETQYF | TRBV5-1 | - | TRBJ2-5 | -
TGCGCCAGCAGCTTGGAGGGGGCAGGGGCAGAGACCCAGTACTTC | CASSLEGAGAETQYF | TRBV5-1 | few | TRBJ2-5 | TRBD1
TGTGCCAGCAGTACCTGGACTAGCGGGAGCTCCTACGAGCAGTACTTC | CASSTWTSGSSYEQYF | TRBV12-3/TRBV12-4 | few | TRBJ2-7 | TRBD2